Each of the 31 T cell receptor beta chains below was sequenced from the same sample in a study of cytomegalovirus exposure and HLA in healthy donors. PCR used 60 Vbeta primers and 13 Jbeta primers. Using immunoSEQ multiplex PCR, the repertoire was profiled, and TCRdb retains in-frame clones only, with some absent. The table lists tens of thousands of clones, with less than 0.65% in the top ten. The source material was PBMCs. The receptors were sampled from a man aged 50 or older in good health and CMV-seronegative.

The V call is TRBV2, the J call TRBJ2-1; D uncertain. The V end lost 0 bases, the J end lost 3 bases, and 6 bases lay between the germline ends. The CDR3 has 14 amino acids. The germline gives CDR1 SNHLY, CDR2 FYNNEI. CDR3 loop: CASSEASGYNEQFF. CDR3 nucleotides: TGTGCCAGCAGTGAAGCTTCCGGCTACAATGAGCAGTTCTTC. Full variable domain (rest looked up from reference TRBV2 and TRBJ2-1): EPEVTQTPSHQVTQMGQEVILRCVPISNHLYFYWYRQILGQKVEFLVSFYNNEISEKSEIFDDQFSVERPDGSNFTLKIRSTKLEDSAMYFCASSEASGYNEQFFGPGTRLTVL.

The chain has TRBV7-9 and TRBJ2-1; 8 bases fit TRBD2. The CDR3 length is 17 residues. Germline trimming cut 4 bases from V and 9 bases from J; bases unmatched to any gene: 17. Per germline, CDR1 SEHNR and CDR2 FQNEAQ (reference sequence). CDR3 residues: CASSSPDPRGGLGEQFF. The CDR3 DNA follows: TGTGCCAGCAGCTCCCCCGACCCTCGGGGGGGGCTCGGTGAGCAGTTCTTC.

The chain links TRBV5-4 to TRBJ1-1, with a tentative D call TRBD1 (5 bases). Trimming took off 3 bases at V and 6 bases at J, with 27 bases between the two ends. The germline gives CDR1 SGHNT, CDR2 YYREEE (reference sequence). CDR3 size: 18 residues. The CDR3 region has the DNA TGTGCCAGCAGCTGGGAGGCGGGACCTCCCCGAGGGGAGCCTGAAGCTTTCTTT. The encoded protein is CASSWEAGPPRGEPEAFF.

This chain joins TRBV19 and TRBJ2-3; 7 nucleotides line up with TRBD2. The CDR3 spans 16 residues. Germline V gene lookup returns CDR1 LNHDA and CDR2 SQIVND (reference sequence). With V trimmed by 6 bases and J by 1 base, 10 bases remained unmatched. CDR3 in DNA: TGTGCCAGTAGGCAATCCCGGGGAGGGGGCACAGATACGCAGTATTTT. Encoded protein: CASRQSRGGGTDTQYF.

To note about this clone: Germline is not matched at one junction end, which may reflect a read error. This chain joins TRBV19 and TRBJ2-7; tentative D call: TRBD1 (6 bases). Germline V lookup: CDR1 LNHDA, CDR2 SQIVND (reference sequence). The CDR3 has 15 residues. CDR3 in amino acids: CASSIGGHSSDEQYF. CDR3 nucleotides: TGTGCCAGTAGTATTGGGGGACACAGCTCCGACGAGCAGTACTTC. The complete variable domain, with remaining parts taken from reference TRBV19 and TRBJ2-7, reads DGGITQSPKYLFRKEGQNVTLSCEQNLNHDAMYWYRQDPGQGLRLIYYSQIVNDFQKGDIAEGYSVSREKKESFPLTVTSAQKNPTAFYLCASSIGGHSSDEQYFGPGTRLTVT.

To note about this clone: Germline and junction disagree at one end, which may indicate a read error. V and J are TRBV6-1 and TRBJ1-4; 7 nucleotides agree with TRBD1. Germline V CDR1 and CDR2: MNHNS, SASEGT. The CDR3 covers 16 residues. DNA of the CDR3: TGTACCAGCAGTGAGTACCAGGGGGCAACTAATGAAAAACTGTTTTTT. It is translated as CTSSEYQGATNEKLFF.

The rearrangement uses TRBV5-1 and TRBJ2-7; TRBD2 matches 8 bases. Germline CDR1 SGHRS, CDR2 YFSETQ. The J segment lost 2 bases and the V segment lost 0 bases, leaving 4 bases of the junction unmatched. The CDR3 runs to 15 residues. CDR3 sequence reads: CASSLGVAGTYEQYF. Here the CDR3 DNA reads TGCGCCAGCAGCTTGGGGGTAGCGGGGACCTACGAGCAGTACTTC.

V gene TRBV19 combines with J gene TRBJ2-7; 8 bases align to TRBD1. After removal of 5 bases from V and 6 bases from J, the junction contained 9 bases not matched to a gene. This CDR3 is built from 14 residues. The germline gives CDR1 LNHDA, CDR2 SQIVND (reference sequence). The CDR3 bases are TGTGCCAGTAGTCCGAGGACAGGGTCCAGCGAGCAGTACTTC. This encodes CASSPRTGSSEQYF.

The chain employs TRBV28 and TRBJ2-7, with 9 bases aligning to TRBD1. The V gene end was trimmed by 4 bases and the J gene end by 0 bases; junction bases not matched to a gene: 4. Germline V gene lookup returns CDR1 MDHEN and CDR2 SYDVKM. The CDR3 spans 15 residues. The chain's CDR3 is CASSSGTGISYEQYF. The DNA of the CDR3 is TGTGCCAGCAGTTCAGGGACAGGGATCTCCTACGAGCAGTACTTC.

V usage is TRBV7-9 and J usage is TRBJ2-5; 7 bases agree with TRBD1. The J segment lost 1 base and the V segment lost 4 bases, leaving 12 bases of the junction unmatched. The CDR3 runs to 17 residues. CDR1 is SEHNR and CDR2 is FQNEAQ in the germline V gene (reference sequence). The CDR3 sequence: CASSYLEFGTAQETQYF. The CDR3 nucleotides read TGTGCCAGCAGCTACCTTGAATTTGGGACAGCCCAAGAGACCCAGTACTTC.

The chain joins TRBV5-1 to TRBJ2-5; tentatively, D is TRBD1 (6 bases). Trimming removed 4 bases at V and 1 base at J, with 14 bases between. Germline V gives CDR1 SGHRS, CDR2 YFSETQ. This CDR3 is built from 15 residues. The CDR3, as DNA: TGCGCCAGCAGCCTGACAGGAATAGTCCAAGAGACCCAGTACTTC. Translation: CASSLTGIVQETQYF.

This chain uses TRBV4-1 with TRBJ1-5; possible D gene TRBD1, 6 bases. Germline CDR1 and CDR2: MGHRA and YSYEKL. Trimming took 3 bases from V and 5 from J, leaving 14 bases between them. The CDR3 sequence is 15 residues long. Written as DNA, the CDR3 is TGCGCCAGCAGCCAGGGCAGGGGTGGTTATCAGCCCCAGCATTTT. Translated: CASSQGRGGYQPQHF.

The CDR3 sequence: CASRRGSANEKLFF. The CDR3 nucleotides read TGTGCCAGCAGGAGGGGGTCGGCGAATGAAAAACTGTTTTTT. This chain uses TRBV7-2 with TRBJ1-4, with a weak D call TRBD1 (6 bases). V lost 6 bases to trimming and J lost 5 bases, with 13 bases between them. The CDR3 loop spans 14 amino acids. CDR1 and CDR2 (germline): SGHTA, FQGNSA.

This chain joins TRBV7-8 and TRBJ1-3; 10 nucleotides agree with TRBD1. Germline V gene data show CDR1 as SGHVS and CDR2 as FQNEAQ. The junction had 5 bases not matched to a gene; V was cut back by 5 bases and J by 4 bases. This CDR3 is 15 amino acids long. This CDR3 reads CASSGLTGGGNTIYF. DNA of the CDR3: TGTGCCAGCAGCGGGTTGACAGGGGGCGGAAACACCATATATTTT. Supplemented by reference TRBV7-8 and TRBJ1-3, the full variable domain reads GAGVSQSPRYKVAKRGQDVALRCDPISGHVSLFWYQQALGQGPEFLTYFQNEAQLDKSGLPSDRFFAERPEGSVSTLKIQRTQQEDSAVYLCASSGLTGGGNTIYFGEGSWLTVV.

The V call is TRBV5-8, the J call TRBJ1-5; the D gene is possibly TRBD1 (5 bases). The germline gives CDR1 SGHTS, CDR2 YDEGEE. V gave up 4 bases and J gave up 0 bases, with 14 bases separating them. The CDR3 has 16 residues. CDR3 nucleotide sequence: TGTGCCAGCAGCCCGGGGGACGGAAATAGCAATCAGCCCCAGCATTTT. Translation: CASSPGDGNSNQPQHF.

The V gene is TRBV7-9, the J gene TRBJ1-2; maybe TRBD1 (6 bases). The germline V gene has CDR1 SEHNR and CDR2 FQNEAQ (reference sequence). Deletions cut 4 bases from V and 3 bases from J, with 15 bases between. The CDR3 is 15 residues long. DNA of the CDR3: TGTGCCAGCAGCTCCCCAGGGGTAGGGGACTATGGCTACACCTTC. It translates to CASSSPGVGDYGYTF. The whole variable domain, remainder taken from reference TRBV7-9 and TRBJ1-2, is DTGVSQNPRHKITKRGQNVTFRCDPISEHNRLYWYRQTLGQGPEFLTYFQNEAQLEKSRLLSDRFSAERPKGSFSTLEIQRTEQGDSAMYLCASSSPGVGDYGYTFGSGTRLTVV.

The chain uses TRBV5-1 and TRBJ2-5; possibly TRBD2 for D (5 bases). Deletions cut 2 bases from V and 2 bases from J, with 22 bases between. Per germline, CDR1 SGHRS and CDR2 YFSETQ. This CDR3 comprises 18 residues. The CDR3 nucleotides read TGCGCCAGCAGCTTCGGCCGGGGTGGTGTATCAGTACAAGAGACCCAGTACTTC. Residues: CASSFGRGGVSVQETQYF.

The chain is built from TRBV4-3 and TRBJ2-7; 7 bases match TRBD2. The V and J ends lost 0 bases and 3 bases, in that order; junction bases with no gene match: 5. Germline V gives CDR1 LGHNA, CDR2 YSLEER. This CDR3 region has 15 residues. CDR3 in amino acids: CASSQDQWGGYEQYF. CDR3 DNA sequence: TGCGCCAGCAGCCAAGATCAGTGGGGGGGCTACGAGCAGTACTTC.

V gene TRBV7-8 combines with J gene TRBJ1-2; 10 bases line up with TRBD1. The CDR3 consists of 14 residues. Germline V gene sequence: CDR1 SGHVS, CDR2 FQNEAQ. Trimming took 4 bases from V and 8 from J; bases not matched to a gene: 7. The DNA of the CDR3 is TGTGCCAGCAGCTCGAGACAGGGGGCGCGCGGCTACACCTTC. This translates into CASSSRQGARGYTF.

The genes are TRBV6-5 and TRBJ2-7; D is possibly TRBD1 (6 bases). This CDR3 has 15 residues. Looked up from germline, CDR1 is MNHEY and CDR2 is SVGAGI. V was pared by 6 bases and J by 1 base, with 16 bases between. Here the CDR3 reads CASRKDRYLSYEQYF. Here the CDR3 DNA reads TGTGCCAGCAGGAAAGACAGGTACCTTTCCTACGAGCAGTACTTC.

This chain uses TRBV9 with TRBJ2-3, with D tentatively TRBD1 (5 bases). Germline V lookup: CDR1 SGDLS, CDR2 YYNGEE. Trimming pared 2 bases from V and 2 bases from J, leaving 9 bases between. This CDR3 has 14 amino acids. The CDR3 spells CASSVTADTDTQYF. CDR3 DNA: TGTGCCAGCAGCGTGACAGCTGACACAGATACGCAGTATTTT.

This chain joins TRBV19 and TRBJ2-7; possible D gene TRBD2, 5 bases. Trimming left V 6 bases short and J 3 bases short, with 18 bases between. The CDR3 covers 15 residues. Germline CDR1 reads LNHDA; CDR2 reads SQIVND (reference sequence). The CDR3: CASSKPGEAFYEQYF. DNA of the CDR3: TGTGCCAGTAGCAAACCCGGGGAAGCCTTCTACGAGCAGTACTTC.

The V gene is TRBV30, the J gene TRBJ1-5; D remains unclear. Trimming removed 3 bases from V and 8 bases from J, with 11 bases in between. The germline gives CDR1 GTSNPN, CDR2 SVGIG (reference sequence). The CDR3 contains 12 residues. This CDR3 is CAWRLNAEPQHF. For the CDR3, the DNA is TGTGCCTGGAGACTGAACGCTGAGCCCCAGCATTTT.

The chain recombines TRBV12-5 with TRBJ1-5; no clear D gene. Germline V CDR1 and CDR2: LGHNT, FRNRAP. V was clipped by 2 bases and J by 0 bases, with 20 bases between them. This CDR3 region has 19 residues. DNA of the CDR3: TGTGCTAGTGGTTTGCTCGGGGAAAGGCGCCCCTATAGCAATCAGCCCCAGCATTTT. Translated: CASGLLGERRPYSNQPQHF.

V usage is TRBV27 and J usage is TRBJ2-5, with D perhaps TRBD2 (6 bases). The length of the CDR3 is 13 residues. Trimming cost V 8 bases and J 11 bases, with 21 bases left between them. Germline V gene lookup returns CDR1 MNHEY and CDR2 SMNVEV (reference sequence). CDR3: CASLGQAHREQYF. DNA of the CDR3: TGTGCCAGCCTGGGGCAGGCGCATCGGGAGCAGTACTTC.

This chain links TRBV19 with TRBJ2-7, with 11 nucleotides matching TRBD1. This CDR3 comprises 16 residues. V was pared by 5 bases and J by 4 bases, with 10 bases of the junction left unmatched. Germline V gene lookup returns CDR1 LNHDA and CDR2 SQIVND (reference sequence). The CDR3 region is CASSAFIGTGGYEQYF. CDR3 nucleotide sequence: TGTGCCAGTAGTGCCTTCATCGGGACAGGGGGTTACGAGCAGTACTTC. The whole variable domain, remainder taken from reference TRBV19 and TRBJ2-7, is DGGITQSPKYLFRKEGQNVTLSCEQNLNHDAMYWYRQDPGQGLRLIYYSQIVNDFQKGDIAEGYSVSREKKESFPLTVTSAQKNPTAFYLCASSAFIGTGGYEQYFGPGTRLTVT.

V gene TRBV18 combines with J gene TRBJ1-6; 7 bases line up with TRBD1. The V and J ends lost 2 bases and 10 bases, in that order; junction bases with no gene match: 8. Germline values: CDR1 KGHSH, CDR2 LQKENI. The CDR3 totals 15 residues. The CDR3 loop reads CASSPRQGTGSPLHF. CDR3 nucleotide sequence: TGTGCCAGCTCACCAAGACAGGGAACAGGGTCACCCCTCCACTTT.

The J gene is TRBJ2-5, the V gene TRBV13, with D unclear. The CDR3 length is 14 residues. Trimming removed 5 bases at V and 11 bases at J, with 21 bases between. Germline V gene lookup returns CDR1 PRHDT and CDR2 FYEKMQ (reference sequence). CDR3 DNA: TGTGCCAGCAGCGAAAAAGACCACCTAGGTGAGCAGTACTTC. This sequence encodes CASSEKDHLGEQYF.

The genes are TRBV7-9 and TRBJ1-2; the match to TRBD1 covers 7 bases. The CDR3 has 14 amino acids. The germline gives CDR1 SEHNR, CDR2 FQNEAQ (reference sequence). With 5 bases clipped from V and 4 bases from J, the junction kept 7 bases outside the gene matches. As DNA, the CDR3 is TGTGCCAGCAGCCAGGGGGACAGATCCTATGGCTACACCTTC. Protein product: CASSQGDRSYGYTF.

CDR3 sequence (DNA): TGTGCCAGCAGCTTGGCCTACACTGAAGCTTTCTTT. This codes for CASSLAYTEAFF. The chain links TRBV11-2 to TRBJ1-1; D is uncertain. The CDR3 covers 12 residues. V gave up 3 bases and J gave up 3 bases, with 5 bases separating them. The germline gives CDR1 SGHAT, CDR2 FQNNGV.

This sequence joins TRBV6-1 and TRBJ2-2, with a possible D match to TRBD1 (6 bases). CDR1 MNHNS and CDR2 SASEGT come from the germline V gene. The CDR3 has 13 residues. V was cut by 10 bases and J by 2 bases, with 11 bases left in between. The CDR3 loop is CAIRQVNTGELFF. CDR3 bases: TGTGCCATCCGACAGGTTAACACCGGGGAGCTGTTTTTT.